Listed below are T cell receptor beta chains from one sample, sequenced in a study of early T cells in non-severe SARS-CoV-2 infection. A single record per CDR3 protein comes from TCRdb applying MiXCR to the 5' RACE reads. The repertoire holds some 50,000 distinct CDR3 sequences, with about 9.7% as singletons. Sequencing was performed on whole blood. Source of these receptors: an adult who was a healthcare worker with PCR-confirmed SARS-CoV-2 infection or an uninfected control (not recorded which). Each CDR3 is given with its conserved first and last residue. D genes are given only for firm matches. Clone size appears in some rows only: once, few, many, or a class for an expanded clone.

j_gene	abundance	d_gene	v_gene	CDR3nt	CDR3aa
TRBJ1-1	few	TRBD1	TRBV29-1	TGCAGCGTTGAAAGGGACAGGGGGCAGGTTGAAGCTTTCTTT	CSVERDRGQVEAFF
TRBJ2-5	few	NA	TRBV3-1	TGTGCCAGCAGCCAAGTGGCATACCGGGAGACCCAGTACTTC	CASSQVAYRETQYF
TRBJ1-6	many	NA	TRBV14	TGTGCCAGCAGCCATGGACCGAATTCACCCCTCCACTTT	CASSHGPNSPLHF
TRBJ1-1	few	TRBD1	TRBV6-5	TGTGCCAGCAGCCCTGGACAGGGGGAGGAAGCTTTCTTT	CASSPGQGEEAFF
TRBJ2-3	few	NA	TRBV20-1	TGCAGTGCTAGAAGCCGGGGGAGCACAGATACGCAGTATTTT	CSARSRGSTDTQYF
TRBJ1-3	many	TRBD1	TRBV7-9	TGTGCCAGCAGCTTACCAGGGGGATACCCCACTGGAAACACCATATATTTT	CASSLPGGYPTGNTIYF
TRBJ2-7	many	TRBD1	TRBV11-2	TGTGCCAGCAGCCAGGGACAGGGGGCGCGGGAGCAGTACTTC	CASSQGQGAREQYF
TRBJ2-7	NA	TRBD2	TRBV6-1	TGTGCCAGCACCTATAAAGGGTTTGCTAGCGGGATGGCTTACGAGCAGTACTTC	CASTYKGFASGMAYEQYF
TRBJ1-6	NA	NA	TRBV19	TGTGCCAGTAGTACCACAGGGAATCTTGACAATTCACCCCTCCACTTT	CASSTTGNLDNSPLHF
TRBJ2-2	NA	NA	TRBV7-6	TGTGCCAGCAGCCTTAGCGAAGGGACATCCGGGGAGCTGTTTTTT	CASSLSEGTSGELFF
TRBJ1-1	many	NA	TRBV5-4	TGTGCCAGCAGCTTGGTGGCAGGGATGAACACTGAAGCTTTCTTT	CASSLVAGMNTEAFF
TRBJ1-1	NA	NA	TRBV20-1	TGCAGTGCGCCTCCGGGGGGTGGGACTGAAGCTTTCTTT	CSAPPGGGTEAFF
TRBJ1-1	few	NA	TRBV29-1	TGCAGCGCCCTCCCTAGGGAGGGCACTGAAGCTTTCTTT	CSALPREGTEAFF
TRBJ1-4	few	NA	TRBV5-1	TGCGCCAGCAGCTGGGACATGGGAGAAAAACTGTTTTTT	CASSWDMGEKLFF
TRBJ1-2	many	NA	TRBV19	TGTGCCAGTAGTATTATCGGACGTCTTACAATCGGTGGCTACACCTTC	CASSIIGRLTIGGYTF
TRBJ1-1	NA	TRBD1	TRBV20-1	TGCAGTGCTAGATGGACAGGGTGGACTGAAGCTTTCTTT	CSARWTGWTEAFF
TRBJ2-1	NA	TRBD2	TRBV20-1	TGCAGTGCTAGAGACCCGGCCGGGACTACAGACAATGAGCAGTTCTTC	CSARDPAGTTDNEQFF
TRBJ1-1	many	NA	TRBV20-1	TGCAGTGCTAGAGATTTTAGATCAACTACTGAAGCTTTCTTT	CSARDFRSTTEAFF
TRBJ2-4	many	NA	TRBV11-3	TGTGCCAGCAGCCCTGACAATTTTGGCATTCAGTACTTC	CASSPDNFGIQYF
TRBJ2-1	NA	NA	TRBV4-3	TGCGCCAGCAGCCAAGATTTACGGAGTTACAATGAGCAGTTCTTC	CASSQDLRSYNEQFF
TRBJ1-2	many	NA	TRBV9	TGTGCCAGCAGCGTTGGGGCAGCCTATGGCTACACCTTC	CASSVGAAYGYTF
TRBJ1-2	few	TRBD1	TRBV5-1	TGCGCCAGCAGCTTAGTAGGGCCGCAAATAGGAGACAGGGACTACACCTTC	CASSLVGPQIGDRDYTF
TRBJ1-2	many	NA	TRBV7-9	TGTGCCAGCAGCAAAACAGGGACTACTAACTATGGCTACACCTTC	CASSKTGTTNYGYTF
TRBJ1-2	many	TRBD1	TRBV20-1	TGCAGTGCTAGATCAGATCTGGGGACAGGGGTTCATTATGGCTACACCTTC	CSARSDLGTGVHYGYTF
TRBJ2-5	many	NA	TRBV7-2	TGTGCCAGCAGCCACGCAGGACAGCAAGAGACCCAGTACTTC	CASSHAGQQETQYF
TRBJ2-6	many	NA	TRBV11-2	TGTGCCAGCAGCTTAAGGGGTCCAACAGTCGCAGGGGCCAACGTCCTGACTTTC	CASSLRGPTVAGANVLTF
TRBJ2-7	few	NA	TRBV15	TGTGCCACCAGCAGGGACTTAACCTACGAGCAGTACTTC	CATSRDLTYEQYF
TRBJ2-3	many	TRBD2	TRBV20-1	TGCAGTGCTAGAGATTTGGATAGACTAGCGGGATCGGGGGATACGCAGTATTTT	CSARDLDRLAGSGDTQYF